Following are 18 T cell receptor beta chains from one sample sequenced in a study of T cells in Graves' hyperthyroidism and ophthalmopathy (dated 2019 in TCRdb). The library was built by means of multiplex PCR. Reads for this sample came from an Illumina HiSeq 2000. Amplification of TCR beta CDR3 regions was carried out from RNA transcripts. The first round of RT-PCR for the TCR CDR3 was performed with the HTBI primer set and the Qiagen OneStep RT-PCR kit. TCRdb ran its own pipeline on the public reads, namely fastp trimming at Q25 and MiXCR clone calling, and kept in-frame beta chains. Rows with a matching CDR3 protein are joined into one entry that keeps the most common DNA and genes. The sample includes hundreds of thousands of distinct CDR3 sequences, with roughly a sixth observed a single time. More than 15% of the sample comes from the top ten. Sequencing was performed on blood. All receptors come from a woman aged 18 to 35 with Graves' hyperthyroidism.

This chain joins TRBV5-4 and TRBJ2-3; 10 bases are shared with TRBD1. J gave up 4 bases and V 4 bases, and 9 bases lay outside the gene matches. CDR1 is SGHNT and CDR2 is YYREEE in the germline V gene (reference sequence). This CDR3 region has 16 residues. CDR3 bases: TGTGCCAGCAGCCAAGAGACAGGGGGCGCATCAGATACGCAGTATTTT. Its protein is CASSQETGGASDTQYF.

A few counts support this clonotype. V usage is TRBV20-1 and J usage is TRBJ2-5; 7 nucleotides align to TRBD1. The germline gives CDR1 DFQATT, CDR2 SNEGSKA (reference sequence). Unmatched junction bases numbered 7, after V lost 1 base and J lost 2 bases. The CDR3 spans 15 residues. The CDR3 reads CSARAPDRVQETQYF. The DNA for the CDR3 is TGCAGTGCTAGAGCCCCAGACAGGGTACAAGAGACCCAGTACTTC.

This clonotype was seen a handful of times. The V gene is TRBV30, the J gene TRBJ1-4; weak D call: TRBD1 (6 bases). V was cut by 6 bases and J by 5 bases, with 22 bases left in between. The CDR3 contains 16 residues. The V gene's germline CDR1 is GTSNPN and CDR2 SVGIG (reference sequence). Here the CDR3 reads CACRPQTGMPNEKLFF. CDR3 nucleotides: TGTGCCTGTCGTCCCCAAACAGGGATGCCAAATGAAAAACTGTTTTTT.

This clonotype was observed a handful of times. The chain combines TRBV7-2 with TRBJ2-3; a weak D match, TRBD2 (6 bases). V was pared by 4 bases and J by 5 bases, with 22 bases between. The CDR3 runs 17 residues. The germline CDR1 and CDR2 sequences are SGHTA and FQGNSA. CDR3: CASSYHGGDLTVDTQYF. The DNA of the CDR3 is TGTGCCAGCAGCTACCACGGGGGTGATCTTACTGTAGATACGCAGTATTTT.

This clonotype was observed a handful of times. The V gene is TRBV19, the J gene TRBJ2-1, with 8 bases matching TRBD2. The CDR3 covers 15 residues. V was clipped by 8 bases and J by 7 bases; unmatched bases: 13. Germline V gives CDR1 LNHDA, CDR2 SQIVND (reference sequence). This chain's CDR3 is CASPGRPSGSNEQFF. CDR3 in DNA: TGTGCCAGTCCCGGCCGACCCAGCGGGAGTAATGAGCAGTTCTTC.

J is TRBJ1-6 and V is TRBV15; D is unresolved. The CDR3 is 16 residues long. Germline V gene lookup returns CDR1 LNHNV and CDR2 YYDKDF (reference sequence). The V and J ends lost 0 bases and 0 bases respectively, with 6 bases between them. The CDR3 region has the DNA TGTGCCACCAGCAGAGAGATTAGCTCCTATAATTCACCCCTCCACTTT. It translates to CATSREISSYNSPLHF.

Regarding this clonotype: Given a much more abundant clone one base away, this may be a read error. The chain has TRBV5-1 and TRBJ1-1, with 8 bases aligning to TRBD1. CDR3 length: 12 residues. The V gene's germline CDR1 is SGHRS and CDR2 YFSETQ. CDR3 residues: CVSSLQGGQAFF. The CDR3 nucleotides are TGCGTCAGCAGCTTACAGGGGGGACAAGCTTTCTTT. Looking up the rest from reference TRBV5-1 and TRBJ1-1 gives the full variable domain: KAGVTQTPRYLIKTRGQQVTLSCSPISGHRSVSWYQQTPGQGLQFLFEYFSETQRNKGNFPGRFSGRQFSNSRSEMNVSTLELGDSALYLCVSSLQGGQAFFGQGTRLTVV.

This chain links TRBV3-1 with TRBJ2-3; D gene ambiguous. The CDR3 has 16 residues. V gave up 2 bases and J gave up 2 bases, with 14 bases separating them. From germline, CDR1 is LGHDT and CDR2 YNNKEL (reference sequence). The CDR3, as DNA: TGTGCCAGCAGCCAAAGAGCCCGGGCGTCCACAGATACGCAGTATTTT. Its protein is CASSQRARASTDTQYF.

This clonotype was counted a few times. The CDR3 loop is CASFGANTEAFF. CDR3 in DNA: TGTGCCAGCTTTGGTGCTAACACTGAAGCTTTCTTT. The chain has TRBV6-2 or TRBV6-3 and TRBJ1-1; no definite D call. CDR3 length: 12 amino acids. In germline, CDR1 is MNHEY, CDR2 SVGEGT. V was clipped by 8 bases and J by 2 bases, with 9 bases between them.

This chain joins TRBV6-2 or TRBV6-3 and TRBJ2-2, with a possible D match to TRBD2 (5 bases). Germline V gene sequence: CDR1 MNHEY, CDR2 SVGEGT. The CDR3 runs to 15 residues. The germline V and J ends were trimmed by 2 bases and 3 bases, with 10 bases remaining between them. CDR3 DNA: TGTGCCAGCAGTTACACGGACGGGGACACCGGGGAGCTGTTTTTT. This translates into CASSYTDGDTGELFF.

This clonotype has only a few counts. The CDR3 loop is CASSQRQGAGELFF. As DNA, the CDR3 is TGTGCCAGCAGCCAGAGACAGGGGGCCGGGGAGCTGTTTTTT. This sequence joins TRBV11-3 and TRBJ2-2, with 9 positions matching TRBD1. The V gene end was trimmed by 5 bases and the J gene end by 6 bases; junction bases not matched to a gene: 4. Germline CDR1 reads SGHNT; CDR2 reads YENEEA. The CDR3 spans 14 residues.

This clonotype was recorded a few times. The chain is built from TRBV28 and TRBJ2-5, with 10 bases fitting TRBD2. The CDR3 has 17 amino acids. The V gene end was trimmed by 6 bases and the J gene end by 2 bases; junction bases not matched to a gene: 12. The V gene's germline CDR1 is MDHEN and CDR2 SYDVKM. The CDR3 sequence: CASRPSRGLAPQETQYF. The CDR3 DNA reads TGTGCCAGCAGACCCAGCAGGGGACTAGCGCCGCAAGAGACCCAGTACTTC.

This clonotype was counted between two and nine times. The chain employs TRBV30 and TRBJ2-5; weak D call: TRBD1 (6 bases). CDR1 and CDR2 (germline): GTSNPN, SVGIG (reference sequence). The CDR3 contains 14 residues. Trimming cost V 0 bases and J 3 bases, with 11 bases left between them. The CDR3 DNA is TGTGCCTGGAGTGTCGTCAGGGGCAAAGAGACCCAGTACTTC. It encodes CAWSVVRGKETQYF. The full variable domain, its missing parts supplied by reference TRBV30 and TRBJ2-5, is SQTIHQWPATLVQPVGSPLSLECTVEGTSNPNLYWYRQAAGRGLQLLFYSVGIGQISSEVPQNLSASRPQDRQFILSSKKLLLSDSGFYLCAWSVVRGKETQYFGPGTRLLVL.

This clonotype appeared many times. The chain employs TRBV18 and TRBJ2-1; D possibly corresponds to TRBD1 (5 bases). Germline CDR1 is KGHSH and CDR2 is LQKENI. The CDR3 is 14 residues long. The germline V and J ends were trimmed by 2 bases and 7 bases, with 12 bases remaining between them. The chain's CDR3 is CASSPKDSLNEQFF. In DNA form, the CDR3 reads TGTGCCAGCTCACCAAAAGACAGCCTTAATGAGCAGTTCTTC. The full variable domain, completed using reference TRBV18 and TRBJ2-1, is NAGVMQNPRHLVRRRGQEARLRCSPMKGHSHVYWYRQLPEEGLKFMVYLQKENIIDESGMPKERFSAEFPKEGPSILRIQQVVRGDSAAYFCASSPKDSLNEQFFGPGTRLTVL.

The DNA for the CDR3 is TGCAGTGCTCAGAGCCCCGGGACCCAGTACTTC. It encodes CSAQSPGTQYF. The chain uses TRBV20-1 and TRBJ2-5, with D unresolved. CDR1 DFQATT and CDR2 SNEGSKA come from the germline V gene (reference sequence). V lost 5 bases to trimming and J lost 7 bases, with 11 bases between them. The CDR3 is 11 residues long.

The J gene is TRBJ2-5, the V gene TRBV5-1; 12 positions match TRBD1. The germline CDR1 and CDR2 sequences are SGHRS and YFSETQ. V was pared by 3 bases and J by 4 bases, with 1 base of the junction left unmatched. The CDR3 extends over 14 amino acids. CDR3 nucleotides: TGCGCCAGCAGCTGGGGACAGGGGGCAGAGACCCAGTACTTC. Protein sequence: CASSWGQGAETQYF.

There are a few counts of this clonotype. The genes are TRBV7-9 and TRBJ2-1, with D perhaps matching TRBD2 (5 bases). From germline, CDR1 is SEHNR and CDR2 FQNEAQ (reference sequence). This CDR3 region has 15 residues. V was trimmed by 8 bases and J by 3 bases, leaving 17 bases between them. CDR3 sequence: CASGETLGVYNEQFF. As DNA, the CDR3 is TGTGCCAGCGGGGAGACTTTGGGTGTCTACAATGAGCAGTTCTTC.

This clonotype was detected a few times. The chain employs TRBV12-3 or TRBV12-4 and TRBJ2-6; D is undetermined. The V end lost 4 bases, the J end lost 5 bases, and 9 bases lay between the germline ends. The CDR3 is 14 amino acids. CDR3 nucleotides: TGTGCCAGCAGTTCCCCGGAGAGGGCCAACGTCCTGACTTTC. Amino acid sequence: CASSSPERANVLTF.